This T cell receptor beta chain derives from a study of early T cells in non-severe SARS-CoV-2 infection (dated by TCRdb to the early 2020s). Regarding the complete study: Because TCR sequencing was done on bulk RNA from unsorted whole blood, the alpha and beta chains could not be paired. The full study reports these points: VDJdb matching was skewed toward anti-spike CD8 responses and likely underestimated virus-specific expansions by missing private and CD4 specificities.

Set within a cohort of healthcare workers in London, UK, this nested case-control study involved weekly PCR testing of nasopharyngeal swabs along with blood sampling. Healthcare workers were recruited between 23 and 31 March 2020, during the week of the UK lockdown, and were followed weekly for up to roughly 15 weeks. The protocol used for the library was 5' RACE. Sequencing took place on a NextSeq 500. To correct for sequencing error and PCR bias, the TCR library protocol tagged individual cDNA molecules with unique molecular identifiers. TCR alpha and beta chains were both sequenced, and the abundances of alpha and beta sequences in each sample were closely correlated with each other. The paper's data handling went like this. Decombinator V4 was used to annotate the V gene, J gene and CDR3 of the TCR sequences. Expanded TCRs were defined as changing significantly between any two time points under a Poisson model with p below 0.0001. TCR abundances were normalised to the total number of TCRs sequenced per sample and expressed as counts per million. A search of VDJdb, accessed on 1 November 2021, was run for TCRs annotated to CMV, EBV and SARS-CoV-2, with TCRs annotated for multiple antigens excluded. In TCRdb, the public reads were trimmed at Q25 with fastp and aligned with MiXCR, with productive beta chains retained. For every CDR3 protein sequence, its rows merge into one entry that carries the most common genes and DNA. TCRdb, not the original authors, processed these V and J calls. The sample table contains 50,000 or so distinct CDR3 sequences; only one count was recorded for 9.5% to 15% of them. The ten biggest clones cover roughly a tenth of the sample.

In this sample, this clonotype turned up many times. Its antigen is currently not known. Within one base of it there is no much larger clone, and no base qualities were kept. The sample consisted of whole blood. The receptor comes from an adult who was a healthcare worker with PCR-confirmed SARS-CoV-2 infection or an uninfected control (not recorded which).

Here is the DNA: TGCGCCAGCAGCTTGGAGGGGGCCCCCTACGAGCAGTACTTC. This yields the protein CASSLEGAPYEQYF. This chain joins TRBV5-1 to TRBJ2-7, with 7 middle bases fitting TRBD1. CDR1 and CDR2 are read off the germline V gene as SGHRS and YFSETQ. The CDR3 holds 14 amino acids from the cysteine to the phenylalanine. Kept here is only the CDR3 DNA, which spans 42 bases and is read in frame from base 1. The V end gives up 0 bases and the J end 2 bases, leaving 2 bases in the junction not matched to a gene.